This record looks at one T cell receptor (beta chain) sequence and its context. This clone came up once. Its antigen specificity is not known. Base qualities are missing; no much larger clone stands one base away. The time point label here, explained by the study, means: around 4 weeks on oral tofacitinib. According to the study, the label for this sample's treatment or condition signals: oral pan-JAK inhibitor, 5-10 mg twice daily. Lesional scalp punch biopsies and peripheral blood were collected from alopecia areata patients. PBMCs were separated by density centrifugation and stained for CD3, CD4 and CD8, after which CD4+ and CD8+ T cells were sorted on a FACSAria. From its cysteine to its phenylalanine, the CDR3 spans 11 amino acids. Only the CDR3 DNA stays, 33 bases, in frame from base 1. V trim: 6 bases; J trim: 5 bases; unmatched bases: 2. CDR1 and CDR2 (SGHRS, YFSETQ) derive from the germline V gene.

This entry comes from a study of CD8+ T cells in alopecia areata (dated by TCRdb to the late 2010s). About the study as a whole: The treated patients took part in an open-label pilot trial in which moderate-to-severe alopecia areata was treated with oral tofacitinib at 5 to 10 mg twice daily. Tofacitinib was given for 6 to 18 months, followed by 6 months of follow-up off drug to assess delayed response and recurrence. For the treated patients, the SALT score, which quantifies what percentage of scalp surface area is affected, served as the measure of disease severity. High-throughput TCRbeta sequencing was used to examine T cell clonal expansion in alopecia areata in both the C3H/HeJ mouse model and human patients. Scalp tissue and sorted CD4+ and CD8+ peripheral blood T cells from patchy and totalis/universalis alopecia areata patients and from healthy controls were covered by human TCRbeta sequencing. Tofacitinib-treated patients had biopsies at baseline and at 4 and 24 weeks of treatment, with a later scalp biopsy in several patients. Scalp clonality was compared across normal scalp (n=4), patchy alopecia areata scalp (n=8), and alopecia totalis/universalis scalp (n=8). RNA was extracted with the PAXgene miRNA kit for fixed scalp, the miRNeasy kit for PBMCs, and the RNeasy kit for mouse skin. TCRbeta CDR3 regions were amplified by immunoSEQ multiplex PCR using 35 Vbeta forward and 13 Jbeta reverse primers. The paper as a whole reports these results and caveats: Because the treated cohort was small and had only one nonresponder, larger studies are needed to examine links between baseline CD8+ expansion and response. TCR sequences shared between patients were less clear than in mice, possibly partly because of HLA diversity in the patient population. With tofacitinib, both scalp clonality and the number of expanded CD8+ clones among the top 100 scalp clones went down significantly. Lesional scalp, especially in alopecia totalis/universalis, showed higher clonality and more expanded CD8+ clones than normal scalp, suggesting antigenic drive. Unlike mouse skin, which is dominated by gammadelta T cells, normal human skin has resident alphabeta T cells that are also sequenced, and this complicates analysis of the scalp TCR repertoire. During tofacitinib treatment, many expanded lesional clones remained in scalp and blood, and this persistence may partly explain relapse after treatment is stopped.

The library relied on the immunoSEQ multiplex PCR assay. To provide template for TCR sequencing, every sample had RNA extracted and reverse transcribed into cDNA. First-strand cDNA was synthesized with SuperScript III using a 2:1 mix of oligo-dT and random hexamers. Amplification bias was assessed with a synthetic immune receptor repertoire, and residual bias was removed computationally. Per the authors' processing: After raw reads were preprocessed to remove errors, the CDR3 was defined following IMGT conventions as running from the conserved cysteine to phenylalanine. Clonality was calculated as 1 minus Shannon entropy normalized by log2 of the number of productive unique TCRs. Whether each scalp clone was CD4 or CD8 was inferred by checking scalp TCRbeta sequences against the CD4 and CD8 repertoires from sorted blood. This immuneACCESS table, as held by TCRdb, lists in-frame sequences with V and J called but not all clones. Of the missing ones, under half trace to an unresolved V gene in checked studies; the others have no known cause. The V and J calls and clone size are taken from that table; D and trimming were inferred from the DNA. Across this sample there are some 99,000 clones, with 60% to 65% seen only once. The top ten clonotypes cover roughly a sixth of the sample.

Sequenced material: CD8+ T cells sorted from blood, taken at week 4, from a patient treated with tofacitinib. The chain is encoded by TRBV5-1 joined to TRBJ2-7, and 7 junctional nucleotides match TRBD1. The sequence derives from a human donor with alopecia areata. The base sequence is TGCGCCAGCACGACAGGGAACGAGCAGTACTTC. Translated, this gives CASTTGNEQYF.